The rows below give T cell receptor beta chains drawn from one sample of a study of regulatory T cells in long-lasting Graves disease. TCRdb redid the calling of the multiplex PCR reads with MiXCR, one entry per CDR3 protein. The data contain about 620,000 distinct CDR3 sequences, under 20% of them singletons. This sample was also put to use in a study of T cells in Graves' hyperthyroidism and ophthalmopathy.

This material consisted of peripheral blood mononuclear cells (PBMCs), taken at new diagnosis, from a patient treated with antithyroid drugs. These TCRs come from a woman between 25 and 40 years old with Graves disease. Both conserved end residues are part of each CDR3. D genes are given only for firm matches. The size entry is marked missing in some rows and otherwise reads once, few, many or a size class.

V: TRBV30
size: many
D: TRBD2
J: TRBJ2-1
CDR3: CAWSMGLAGEHEQFF
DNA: TGTGCCTGGAGTATGGGACTAGCGGGAGAACATGAGCAGTTCTTC

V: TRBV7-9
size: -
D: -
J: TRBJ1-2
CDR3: CASSSTWVDTGGGYTF
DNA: TGTGCCAGCAGCTCGACGTGGGTGGACACGGGCGGGGGCTACACCTTC

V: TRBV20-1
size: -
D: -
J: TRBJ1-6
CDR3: CSAARLQSNNSPLHF
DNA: TGCAGTGCCGCAAGATTACAGAGTAATAATTCACCCCTCCACTTT

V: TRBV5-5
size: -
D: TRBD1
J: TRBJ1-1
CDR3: CASGPGQGDTEAFF
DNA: TGTGCCAGCGGCCCGGGACAGGGGGACACTGAAGCTTTCTTT

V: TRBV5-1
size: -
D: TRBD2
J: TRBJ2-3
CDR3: CTSSLRATSGSNVYTQYF
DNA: TGCACCAGCAGCTTGAGAGCTACTAGCGGATCGAATGTCTATACGCAGTATTTT

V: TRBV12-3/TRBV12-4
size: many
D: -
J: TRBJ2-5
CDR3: CASSLTLAAPETQYF
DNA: TGTGCCAGCAGCTTGACCTTGGCGGCCCCGGAGACCCAGTACTTC

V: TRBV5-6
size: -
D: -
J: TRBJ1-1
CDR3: CATSSAGTEAFF
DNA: TGTGCTACGAGTTCAGCAGGGACTGAAGCTTTCTTT

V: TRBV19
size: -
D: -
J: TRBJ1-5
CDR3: CASTWTAGYQPQHF
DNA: TGTGCCAGTACTTGGACCGCCGGATATCAGCCCCAGCATTTT

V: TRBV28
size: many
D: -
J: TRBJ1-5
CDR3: CASSFYRRGVNQPQHF
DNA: TGTGCCAGCAGTTTTTACCGAAGGGGGGTCAATCAGCCCCAGCATTTT

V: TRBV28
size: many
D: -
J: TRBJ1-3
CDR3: CASRTPGNTIYF
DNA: TGTGCCAGCCGTACTCCCGGAAACACCATATATTTT

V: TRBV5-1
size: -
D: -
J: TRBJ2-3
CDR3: CASSLGASGSLSTDTQYF
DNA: TGTGCCAGCAGCTTGGGGGCTAGCGGTAGCCTTAGCACAGATACGCAGTATTTT

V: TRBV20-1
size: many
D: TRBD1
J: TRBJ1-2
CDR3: CSARGDRGANYGYTF
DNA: TGCAGTGCTAGAGGGGACAGGGGCGCAAACTATGGCTACACCTTC

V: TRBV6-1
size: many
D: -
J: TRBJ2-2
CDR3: CASSPRGDTGELFF
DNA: TGTGCCAGCAGTCCCCGTGGTGACACCGGGGAGCTGTTTTTT

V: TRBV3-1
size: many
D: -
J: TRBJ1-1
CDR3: CASSQRIRGEAFF
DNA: TGTGCCAGCAGCCAACGTATCAGGGGTGAAGCTTTCTTT

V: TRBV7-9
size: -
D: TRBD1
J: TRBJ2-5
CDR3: CASSLGQGKTQYF
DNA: TGTGCCAGCAGTTTAGGACAGGGGAAGACCCAGTACTTC

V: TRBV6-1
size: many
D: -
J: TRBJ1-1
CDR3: CASSARLETEAFF
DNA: TGTGCCAGCAGCGCGCGTCTCGAGACTGAAGCTTTCTTT

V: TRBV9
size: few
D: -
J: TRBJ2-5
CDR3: CASSVAGRVTSGETQYF
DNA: TGTGCCAGCAGCGTAGCAGGTCGGGTGACCTCCGGAGAGACCCAGTACTTC

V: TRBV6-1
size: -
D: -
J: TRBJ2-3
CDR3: CASSETGGTDTQYF
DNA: TGTGCCAGCAGTGAGACCGGGGGCACAGATACGCAGTATTTT

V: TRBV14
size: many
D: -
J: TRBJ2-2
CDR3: CASSQDIVGAGELFF
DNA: TGTGCCAGCAGCCAAGATATCGTGGGCGCCGGGGAGCTGTTTTTT

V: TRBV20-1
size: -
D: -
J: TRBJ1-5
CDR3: CSARDPLADQPQHF
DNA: TGCAGTGCTAGAGATCCCCTAGCTGATCAGCCCCAGCATTTT

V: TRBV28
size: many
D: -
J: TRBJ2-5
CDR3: CASSPAKGGQYF
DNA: TGTGCCAGCAGCCCGGCAAAAGGGGGCCAGTACTTC

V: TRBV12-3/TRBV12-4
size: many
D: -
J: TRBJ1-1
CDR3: CASTDLFTEAFF
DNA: TGTGCCAGCACCGACCTATTCACTGAAGCTTTCTTT

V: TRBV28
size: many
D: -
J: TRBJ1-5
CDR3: CASSESRQPQHF
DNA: TGTGCCAGCAGTGAGTCACGGCAGCCCCAGCATTTT

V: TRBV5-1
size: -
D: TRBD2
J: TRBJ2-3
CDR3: CASSGEASGRPQYF
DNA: TGCGCCAGCAGCGGCGAGGCTAGCGGGAGGCCGCAGTATTTT

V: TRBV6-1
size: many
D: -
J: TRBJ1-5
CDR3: CASSQGPNQPQHF
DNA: TGTGCCAGCAGTCAGGGCCCAAATCAGCCCCAGCATTTT

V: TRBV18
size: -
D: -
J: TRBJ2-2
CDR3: CASSPPVGANTGELFF
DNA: TGTGCCAGCTCACCACCGGTCGGGGCGAACACCGGGGAGCTGTTTTTT

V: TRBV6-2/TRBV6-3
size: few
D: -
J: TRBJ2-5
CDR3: CASSYRSRKQETQYF
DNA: TGTGCCAGCAGTTACCGGTCGCGGAAACAAGAGACCCAGTACTTC

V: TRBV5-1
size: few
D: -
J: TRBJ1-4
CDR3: CASSLDGTYATNEKLFF
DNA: TGCGCCAGCAGCTTGGACGGGACATATGCAACTAATGAAAAACTGTTTTTT

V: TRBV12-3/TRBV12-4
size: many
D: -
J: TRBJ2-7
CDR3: CASSQWGYEQYF
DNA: TGTGCCAGCAGCCAGTGGGGTTACGAGCAGTACTTC

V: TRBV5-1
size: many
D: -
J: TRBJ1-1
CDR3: CASRQIQGNTEAFF
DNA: TGCGCCAGCAGACAGATCCAGGGGAACACTGAAGCTTTCTTT

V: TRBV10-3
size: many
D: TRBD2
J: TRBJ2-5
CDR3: CAISDIGLAEETQYF
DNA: TGTGCCATCAGCGATATTGGACTAGCGGAAGAGACCCAGTACTTC

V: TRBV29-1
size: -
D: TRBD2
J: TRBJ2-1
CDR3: CSVAGVGLAGSVYNEQFF
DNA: TGCAGCGTTGCTGGAGTGGGACTAGCGGGATCTGTTTACAATGAGCAGTTCTTC

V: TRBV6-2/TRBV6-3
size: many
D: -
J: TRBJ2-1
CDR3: CASSGGFVPYNEQFF
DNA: TGTGCCAGCAGTGGGGGGTTTGTGCCCTACAATGAGCAGTTCTTC

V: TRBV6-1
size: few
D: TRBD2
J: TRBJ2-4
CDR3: CASTSSGGGAKNIQYF
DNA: TGTGCCAGCACCTCTAGCGGGGGTGGGGCCAAAAACATTCAGTACTTC

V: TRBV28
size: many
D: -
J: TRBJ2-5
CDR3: CASNLGGVLQETQYF
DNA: TGTGCCAGCAACTTGGGGGGAGTCCTCCAAGAGACCCAGTACTTC

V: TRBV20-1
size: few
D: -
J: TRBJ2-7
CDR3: CSGGGPDEQYF
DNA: TGCAGTGGAGGGGGGCCGGACGAGCAGTACTTC

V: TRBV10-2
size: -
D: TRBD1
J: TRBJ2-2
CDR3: CASNTQGANTGELFF
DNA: TGCGCCAGCAATACCCAGGGGGCGAACACCGGGGAGCTGTTTTTT

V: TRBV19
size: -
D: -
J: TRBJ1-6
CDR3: CASSIKGGYNSPLHF
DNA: TGTGCCAGTAGTATAAAGGGAGGCTATAATTCACCCCTCCACTTT

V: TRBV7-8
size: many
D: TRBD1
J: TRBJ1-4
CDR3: CASSARQGGGGATNEKLFF
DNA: TGTGCCAGCAGCGCACGACAGGGAGGGGGTGGTGCAACTAATGAAAAACTGTTTTTT

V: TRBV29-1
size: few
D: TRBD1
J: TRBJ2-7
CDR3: CSVGTGLSSYEQYF
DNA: TGCAGCGTCGGGACAGGGTTGAGCTCCTACGAGCAGTACTTC

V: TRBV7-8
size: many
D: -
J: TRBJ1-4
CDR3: CASSLSGERNEKLFF
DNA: TGTGCCAGCAGCTTATCGGGAGAGCGTAATGAAAAACTGTTTTTT